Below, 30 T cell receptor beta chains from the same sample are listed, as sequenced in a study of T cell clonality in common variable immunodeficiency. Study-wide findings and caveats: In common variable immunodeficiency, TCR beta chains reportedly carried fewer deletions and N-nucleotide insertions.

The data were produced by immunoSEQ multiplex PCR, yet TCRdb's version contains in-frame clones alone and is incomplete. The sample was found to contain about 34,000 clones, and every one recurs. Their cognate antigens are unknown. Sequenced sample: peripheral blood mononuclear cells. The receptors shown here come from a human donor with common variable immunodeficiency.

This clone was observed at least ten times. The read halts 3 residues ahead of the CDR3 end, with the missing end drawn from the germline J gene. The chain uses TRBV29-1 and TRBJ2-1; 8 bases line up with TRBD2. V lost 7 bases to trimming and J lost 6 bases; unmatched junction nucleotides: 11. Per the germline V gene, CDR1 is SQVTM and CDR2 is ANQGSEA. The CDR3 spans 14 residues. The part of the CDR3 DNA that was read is TGCAGCGCCATAAAAAGCGGGAGCCCCAATGAG. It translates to CSAIKSGSPNE. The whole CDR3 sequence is CSAIKSGSPNEQFF.

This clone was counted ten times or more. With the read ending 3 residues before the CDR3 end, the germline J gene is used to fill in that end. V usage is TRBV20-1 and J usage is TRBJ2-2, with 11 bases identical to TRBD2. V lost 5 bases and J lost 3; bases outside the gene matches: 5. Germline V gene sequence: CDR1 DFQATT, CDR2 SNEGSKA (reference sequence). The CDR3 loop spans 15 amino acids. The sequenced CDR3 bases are TGCAGTGCTTTCGGACTAGCGGGTGACACCGGGGAG. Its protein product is CSAFGLAGDTGE. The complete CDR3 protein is CSAFGLAGDTGELFF.

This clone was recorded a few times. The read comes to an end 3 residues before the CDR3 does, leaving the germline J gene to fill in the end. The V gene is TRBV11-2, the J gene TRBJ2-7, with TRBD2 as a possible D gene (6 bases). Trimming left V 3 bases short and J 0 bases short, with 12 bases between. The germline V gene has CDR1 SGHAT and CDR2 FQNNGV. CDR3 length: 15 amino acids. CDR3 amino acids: CASSFMPAGSYEQYF. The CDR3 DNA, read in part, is TGTGCCAGCAGCTTTATGCCAGCGGGCTCCTACGAG.

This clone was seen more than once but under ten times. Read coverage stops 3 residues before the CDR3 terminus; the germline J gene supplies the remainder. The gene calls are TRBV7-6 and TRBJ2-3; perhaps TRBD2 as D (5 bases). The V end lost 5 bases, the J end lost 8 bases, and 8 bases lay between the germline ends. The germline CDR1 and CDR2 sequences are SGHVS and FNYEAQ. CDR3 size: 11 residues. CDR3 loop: CASSSAGTQYF. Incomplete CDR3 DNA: TGTGCCAGCAGCAGTGCGGGTACG.

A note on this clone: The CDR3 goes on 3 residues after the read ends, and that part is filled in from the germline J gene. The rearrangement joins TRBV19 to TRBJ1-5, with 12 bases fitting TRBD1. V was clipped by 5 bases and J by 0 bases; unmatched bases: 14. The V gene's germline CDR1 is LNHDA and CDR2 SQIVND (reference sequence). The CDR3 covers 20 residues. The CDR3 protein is CASSDWDRGHRYYSNQPQHF. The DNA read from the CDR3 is TGTGCCAGTAGTGACTGGGACAGGGGGCACCGCTATTATAGCAATCAGCCC.

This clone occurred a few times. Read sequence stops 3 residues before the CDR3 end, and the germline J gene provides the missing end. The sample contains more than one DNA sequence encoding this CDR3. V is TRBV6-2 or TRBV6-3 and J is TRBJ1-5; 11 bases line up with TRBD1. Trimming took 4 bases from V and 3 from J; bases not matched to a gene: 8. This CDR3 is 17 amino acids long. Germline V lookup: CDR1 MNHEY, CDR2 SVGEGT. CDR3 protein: CASSSRDRGGNNQPQHF. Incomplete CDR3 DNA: TGTGCCAGCAGTTCGCGGGACAGGGGGGGGAACAATCAGCCC.

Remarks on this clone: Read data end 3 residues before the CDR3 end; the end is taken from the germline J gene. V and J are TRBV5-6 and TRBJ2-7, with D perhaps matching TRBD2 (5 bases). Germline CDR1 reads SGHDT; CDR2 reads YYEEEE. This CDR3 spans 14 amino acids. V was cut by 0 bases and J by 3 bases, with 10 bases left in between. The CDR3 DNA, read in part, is TGTGCCAGCAGCTTGGCAGCGGCAGGCTACGAG. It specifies CASSLAAAGYE. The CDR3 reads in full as CASSLAAAGYEQYF.

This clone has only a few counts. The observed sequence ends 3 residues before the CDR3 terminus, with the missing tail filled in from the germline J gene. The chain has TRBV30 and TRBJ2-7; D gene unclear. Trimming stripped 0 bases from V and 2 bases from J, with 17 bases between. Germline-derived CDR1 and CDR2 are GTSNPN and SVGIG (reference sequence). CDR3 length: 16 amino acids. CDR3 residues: CAWSVTSVGHAYEQYF. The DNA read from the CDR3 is TGTGCCTGGAGTGTGACGTCGGTAGGGCATGCCTACGAG. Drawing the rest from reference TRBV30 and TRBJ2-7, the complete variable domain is SQTIHQWPATLVQPVGSPLSLECTVEGTSNPNLYWYRQAAGRGLQLLFYSVGIGQISSEVPQNLSASRPQDRQFILSSKKLLLSDSGFYLCAWSVTSVGHAYEQYFGPGTRLTVT.

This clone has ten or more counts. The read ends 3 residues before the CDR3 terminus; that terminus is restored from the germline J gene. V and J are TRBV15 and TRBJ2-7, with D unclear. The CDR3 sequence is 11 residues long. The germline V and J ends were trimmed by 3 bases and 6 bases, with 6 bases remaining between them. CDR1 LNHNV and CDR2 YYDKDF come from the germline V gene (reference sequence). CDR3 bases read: TGTGCCACCAGCAGTTTCAGCGAG. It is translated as CATSSFSE. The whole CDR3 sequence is CATSSFSEQYF.

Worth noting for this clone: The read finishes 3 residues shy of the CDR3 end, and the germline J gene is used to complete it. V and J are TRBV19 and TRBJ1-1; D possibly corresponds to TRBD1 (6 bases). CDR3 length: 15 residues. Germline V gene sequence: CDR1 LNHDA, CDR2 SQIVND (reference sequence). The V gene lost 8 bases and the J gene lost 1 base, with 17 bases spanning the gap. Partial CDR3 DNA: TGTGCCAGTCAATACAGGGCTTGGACGAACACTGAA. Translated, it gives CASQYRAWTNTE. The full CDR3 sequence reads CASQYRAWTNTEAFF.

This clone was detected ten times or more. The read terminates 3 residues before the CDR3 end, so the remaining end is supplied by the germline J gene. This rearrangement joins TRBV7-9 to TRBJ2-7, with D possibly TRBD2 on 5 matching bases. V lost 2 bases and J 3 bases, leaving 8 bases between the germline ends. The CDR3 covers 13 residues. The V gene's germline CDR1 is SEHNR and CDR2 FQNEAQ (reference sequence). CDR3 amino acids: CASSLPGYYEQYF. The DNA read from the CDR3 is TGTGCCAGCAGCTTACCGGGGTACTACGAG.

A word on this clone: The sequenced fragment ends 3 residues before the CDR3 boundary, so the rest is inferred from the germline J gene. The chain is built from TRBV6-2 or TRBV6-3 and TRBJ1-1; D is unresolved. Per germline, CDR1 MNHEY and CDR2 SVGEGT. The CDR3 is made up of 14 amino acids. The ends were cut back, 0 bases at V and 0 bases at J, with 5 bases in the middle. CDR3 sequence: CASSYSALNTEAFF. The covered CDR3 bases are TGTGCCAGCAGTTACTCAGCGTTGAACACTGAA.

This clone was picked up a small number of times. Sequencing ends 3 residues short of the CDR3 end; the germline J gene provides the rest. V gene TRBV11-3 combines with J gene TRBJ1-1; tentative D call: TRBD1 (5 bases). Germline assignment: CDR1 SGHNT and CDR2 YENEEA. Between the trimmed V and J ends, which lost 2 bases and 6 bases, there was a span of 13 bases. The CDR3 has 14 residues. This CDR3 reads CASSLQGSVAEAFF. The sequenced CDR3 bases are TGTGCCAGCAGCTTACAGGGTTCAGTCGCTGAA.

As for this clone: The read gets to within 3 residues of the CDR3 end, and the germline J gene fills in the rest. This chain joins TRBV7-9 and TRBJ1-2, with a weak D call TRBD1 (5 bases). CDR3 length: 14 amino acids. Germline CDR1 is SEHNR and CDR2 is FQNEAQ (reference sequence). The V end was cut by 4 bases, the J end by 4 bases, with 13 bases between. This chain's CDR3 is CASSSVGTAYGYTF. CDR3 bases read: TGTGCCAGCAGCTCGGTCGGGACTGCCTATGGC.

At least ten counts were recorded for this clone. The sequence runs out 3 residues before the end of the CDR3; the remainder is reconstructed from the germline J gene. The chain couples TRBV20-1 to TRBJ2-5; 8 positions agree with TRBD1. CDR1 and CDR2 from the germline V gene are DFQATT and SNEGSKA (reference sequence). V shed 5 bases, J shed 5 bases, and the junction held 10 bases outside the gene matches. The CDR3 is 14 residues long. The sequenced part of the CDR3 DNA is TGCAGTGCTGCAGACAGGGGCGGGCTGGAGACC. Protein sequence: CSAADRGGLET. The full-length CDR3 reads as CSAADRGGLETQYF.

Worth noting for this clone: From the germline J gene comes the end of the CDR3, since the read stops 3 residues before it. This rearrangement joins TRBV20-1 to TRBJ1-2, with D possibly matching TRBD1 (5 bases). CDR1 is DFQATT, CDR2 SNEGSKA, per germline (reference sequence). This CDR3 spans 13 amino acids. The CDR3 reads CSASKARADGYTF. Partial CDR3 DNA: TGCAGTGCTAGTAAAGCCAGGGCGGACGGC.

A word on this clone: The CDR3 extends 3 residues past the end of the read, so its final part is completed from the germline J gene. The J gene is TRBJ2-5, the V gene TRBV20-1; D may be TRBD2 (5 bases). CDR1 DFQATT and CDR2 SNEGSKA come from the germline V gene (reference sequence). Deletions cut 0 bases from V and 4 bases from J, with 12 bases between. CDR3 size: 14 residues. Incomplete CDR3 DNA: TGCAGTGCTAGAGACCCCCTGGCGGGAGAGACC. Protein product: CSARDPLAGET. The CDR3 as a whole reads CSARDPLAGETQYF.

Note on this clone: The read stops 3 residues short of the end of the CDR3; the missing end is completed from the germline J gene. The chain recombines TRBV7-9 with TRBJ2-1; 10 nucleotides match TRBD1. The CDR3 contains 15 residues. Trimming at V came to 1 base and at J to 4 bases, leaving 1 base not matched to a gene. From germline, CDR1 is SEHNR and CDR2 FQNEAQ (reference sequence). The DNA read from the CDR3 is TGTGCCAGCAGCTTAGAGGGACAGGGGTACAATGAG. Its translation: CASSLEGQGYNE. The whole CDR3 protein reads CASSLEGQGYNEQFF.

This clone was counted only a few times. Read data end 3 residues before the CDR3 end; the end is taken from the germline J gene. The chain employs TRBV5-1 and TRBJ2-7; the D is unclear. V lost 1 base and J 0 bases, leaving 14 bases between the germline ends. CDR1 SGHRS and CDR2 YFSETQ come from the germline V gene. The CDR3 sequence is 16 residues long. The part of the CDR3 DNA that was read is TGCGCCAGCAGCTTGCGCCCCTCAGTTGGCTCCTACGAG. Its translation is CASSLRPSVGSYE. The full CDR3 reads CASSLRPSVGSYEQYF.

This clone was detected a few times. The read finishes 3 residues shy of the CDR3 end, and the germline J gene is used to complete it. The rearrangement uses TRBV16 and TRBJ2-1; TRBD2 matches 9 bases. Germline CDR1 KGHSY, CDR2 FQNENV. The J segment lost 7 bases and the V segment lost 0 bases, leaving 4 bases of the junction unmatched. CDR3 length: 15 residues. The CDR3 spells CASSQSWLAGNEQFF. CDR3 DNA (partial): TGTGCCAGCAGCCAATCCTGGCTAGCGGGAAATGAG.

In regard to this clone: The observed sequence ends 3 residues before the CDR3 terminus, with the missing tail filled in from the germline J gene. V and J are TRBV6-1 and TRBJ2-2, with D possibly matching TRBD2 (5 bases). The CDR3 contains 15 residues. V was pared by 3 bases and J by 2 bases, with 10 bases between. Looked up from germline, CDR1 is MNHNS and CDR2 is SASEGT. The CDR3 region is CASSDRGRNTGELFF. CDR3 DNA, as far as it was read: TGTGCCAGCAGTGACCGAGGGCGCAACACCGGGGAG.

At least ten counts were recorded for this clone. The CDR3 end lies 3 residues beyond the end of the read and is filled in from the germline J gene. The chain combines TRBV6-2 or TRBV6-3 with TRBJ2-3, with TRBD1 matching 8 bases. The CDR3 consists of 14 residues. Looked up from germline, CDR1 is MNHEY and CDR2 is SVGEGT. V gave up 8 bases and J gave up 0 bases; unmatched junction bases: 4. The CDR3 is CASRDRTSTDTQYF. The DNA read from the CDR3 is TGTGCCAGCCGGGACAGGACTAGCACAGATACG.

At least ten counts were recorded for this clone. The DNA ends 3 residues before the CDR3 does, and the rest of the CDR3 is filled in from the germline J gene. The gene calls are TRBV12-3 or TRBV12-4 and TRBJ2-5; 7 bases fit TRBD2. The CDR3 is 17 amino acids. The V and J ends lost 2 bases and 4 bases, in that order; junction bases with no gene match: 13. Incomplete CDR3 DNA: TGTGCCAGCAGTTTATGGGGGGAGGGCCTTGTCCCAGAGACC. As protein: CASSLWGEGLVPET. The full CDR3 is CASSLWGEGLVPETQYF.

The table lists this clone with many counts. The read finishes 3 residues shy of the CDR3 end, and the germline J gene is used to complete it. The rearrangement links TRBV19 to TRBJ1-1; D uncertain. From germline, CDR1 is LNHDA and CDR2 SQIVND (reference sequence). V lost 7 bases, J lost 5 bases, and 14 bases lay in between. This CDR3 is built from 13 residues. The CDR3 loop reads CASKERYGTEAFF. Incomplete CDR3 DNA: TGTGCCAGTAAAGAACGGTACGGGACTGAA.

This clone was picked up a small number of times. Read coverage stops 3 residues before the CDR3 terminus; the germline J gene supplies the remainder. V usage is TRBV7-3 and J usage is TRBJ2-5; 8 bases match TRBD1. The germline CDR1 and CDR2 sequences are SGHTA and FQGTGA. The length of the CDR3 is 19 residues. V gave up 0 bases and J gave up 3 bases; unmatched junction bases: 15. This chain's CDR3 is CASSLTGLDRDRKEETQYF. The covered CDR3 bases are TGTGCCAGCAGCTTAACAGGGTTAGATCGGGACAGGAAAGAAGAGACC.

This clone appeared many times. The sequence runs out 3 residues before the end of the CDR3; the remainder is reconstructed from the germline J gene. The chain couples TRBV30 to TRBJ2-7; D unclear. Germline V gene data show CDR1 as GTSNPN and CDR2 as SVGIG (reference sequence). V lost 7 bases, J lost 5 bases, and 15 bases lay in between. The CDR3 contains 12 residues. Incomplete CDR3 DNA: TGTGCCTCCGAAAGCCCTACGGACGAG. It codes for CASESPTDE. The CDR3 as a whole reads CASESPTDEQYF. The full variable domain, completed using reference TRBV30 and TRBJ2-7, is SQTIHQWPATLVQPVGSPLSLECTVEGTSNPNLYWYRQAAGRGLQLLFYSVGIGQISSEVPQNLSASRPQDRQFILSSKKLLLSDSGFYLCASESPTDEQYFGPGTRLTVT.

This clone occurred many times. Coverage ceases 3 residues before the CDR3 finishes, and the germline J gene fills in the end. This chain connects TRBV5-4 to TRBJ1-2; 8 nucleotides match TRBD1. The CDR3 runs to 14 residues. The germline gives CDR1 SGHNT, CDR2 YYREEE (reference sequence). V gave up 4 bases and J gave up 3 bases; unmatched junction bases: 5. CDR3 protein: CASSPPTGDYGYTF. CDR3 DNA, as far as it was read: TGTGCCAGCAGCCCACCGACAGGGGACTATGGC.

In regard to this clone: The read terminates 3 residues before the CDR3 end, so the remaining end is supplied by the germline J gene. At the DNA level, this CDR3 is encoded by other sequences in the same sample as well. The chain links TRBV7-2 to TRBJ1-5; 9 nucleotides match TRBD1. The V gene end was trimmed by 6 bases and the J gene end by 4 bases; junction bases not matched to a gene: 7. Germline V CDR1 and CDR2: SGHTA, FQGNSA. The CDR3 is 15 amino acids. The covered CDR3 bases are TGTGCCAGCAGACAGGGGGCGATTCCTAATCAGCCC. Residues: CASRQGAIPNQP. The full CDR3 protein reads CASRQGAIPNQPQHF. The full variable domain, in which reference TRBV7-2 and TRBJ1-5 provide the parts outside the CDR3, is GAGVSQSPSNKVTEKGKDVELRCDPISGHTALYWYRQSLGQGLEFLIYFQGNSAPDKSGLPSDRFSAERTGGSVSTLTIQRTQQEDSAVYLCASRQGAIPNQPQHFGDGTRLSIL.

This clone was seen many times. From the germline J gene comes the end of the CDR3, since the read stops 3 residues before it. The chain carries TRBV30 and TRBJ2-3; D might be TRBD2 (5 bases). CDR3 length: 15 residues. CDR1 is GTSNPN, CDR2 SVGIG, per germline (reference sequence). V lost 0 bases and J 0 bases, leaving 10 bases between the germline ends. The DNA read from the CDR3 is TGTGCCTGGAGTGTAGCGGCAACTAGCACAGATACG. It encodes CAWSVAATSTDT. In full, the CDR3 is CAWSVAATSTDTQYF.

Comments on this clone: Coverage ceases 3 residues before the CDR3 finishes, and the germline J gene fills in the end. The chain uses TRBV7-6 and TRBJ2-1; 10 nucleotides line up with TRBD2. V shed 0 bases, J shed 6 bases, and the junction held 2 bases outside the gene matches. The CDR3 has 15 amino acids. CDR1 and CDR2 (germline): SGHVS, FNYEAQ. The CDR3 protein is CASSLASSGSNEQFF. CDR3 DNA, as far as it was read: TGTGCCAGCAGCTTAGCCTCTAGCGGGAGCAATGAG. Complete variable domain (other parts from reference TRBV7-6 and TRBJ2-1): GAGVSQSPRYKVTKRGQDVALRCDPISGHVSLYWYRQALGQGPEFLTYFNYEAQQDKSGLPNDRFSAERPEGSISTLTIQRTEQRDSAMYRCASSLASSGSNEQFFGPGTRLTVL.